The clone carrying this T cell receptor beta chain was observed many times. Its antigen is as yet unknown. The data derive from a study of read filtering for tumor transcriptome and immune sequencing. About the study: Among patients, 17 to 20 were male and some 15 female, aged about 40 to 90 (mean approximately 60). By R-ISS, stages I, II and III held about 8, 16 and 7 patients.

V shed 7 bases and J shed 0 bases, with 12 bases lying between them. There are 14 residues in the CDR3. Study findings and constraints: Without single-read clonotypes, shared clonotype proportions correlated more between IR-seq and RNA-seq.

This library used around 400 ng RNA and molecular barcoded adaptors spanning alpha/delta and beta/gamma chains. TCRdb recomputed calls from the reads with MiXCR, one row per CDR3 protein. The table has about 46,000 distinct CDR3 sequences, less than 15% seen once. The receptor was derived from a donor at least 40 years old with multiple myeloma. The chain uses TRBV12-3 or TRBV12-4 and TRBJ1-1; D may be TRBD1 (6 bases). The material sequenced was a population of CD138-negative cells sorted from bone marrow. CDR3 protein: CASTRGPLNTEAFF. CDR3 DNA: TGTGCCAGCACCAGGGGACCGTTGAACACTGAAGCTTTCTTT.